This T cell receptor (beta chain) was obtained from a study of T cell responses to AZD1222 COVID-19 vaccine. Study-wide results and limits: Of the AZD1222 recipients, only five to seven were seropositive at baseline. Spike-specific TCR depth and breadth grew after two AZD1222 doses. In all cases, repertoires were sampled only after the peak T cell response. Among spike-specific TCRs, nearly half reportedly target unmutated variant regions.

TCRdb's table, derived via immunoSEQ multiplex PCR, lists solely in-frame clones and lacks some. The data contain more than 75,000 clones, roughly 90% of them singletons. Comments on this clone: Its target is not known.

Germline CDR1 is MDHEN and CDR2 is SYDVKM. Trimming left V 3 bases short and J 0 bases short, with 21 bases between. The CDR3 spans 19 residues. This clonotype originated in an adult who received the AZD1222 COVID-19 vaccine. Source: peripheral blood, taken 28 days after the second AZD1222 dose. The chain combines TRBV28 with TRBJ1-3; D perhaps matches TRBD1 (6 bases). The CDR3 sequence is CASSFPGTGHGYSGNTIYF. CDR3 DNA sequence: TGTGCCAGCAGTTTCCCCGGAACAGGGCATGGATACTCTGGAAACACCATATATTTT.